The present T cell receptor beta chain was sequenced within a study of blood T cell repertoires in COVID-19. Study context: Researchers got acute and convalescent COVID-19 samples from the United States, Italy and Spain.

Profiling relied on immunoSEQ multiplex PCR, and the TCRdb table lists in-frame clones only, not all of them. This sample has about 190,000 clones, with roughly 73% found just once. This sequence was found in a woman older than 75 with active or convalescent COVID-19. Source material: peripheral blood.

In DNA, the CDR3 is TGTGCCAGCTCACCACGGCGGGGGGGGACCTACAATGAGCAGTTCTTC. Translating gives CASSPRRGGTYNEQFF. V is TRBV18 and J is TRBJ2-1; TRBD2 matches at 9 bases. J lost 2 bases, V lost 1 base, and 3 bases had no gene match. The CDR3 is 16 amino acids. Germline V gene data show CDR1 as KGHSH and CDR2 as LQKENI.